This TCR beta chain originates from a study of tumor-infiltrating lymphocytes in primary liver carcinoma. Study context: Recorded tumor stage was T1-T3 N0M0, with diameters of about 4.2 to 10 cm. Samples yielded about 3.65 to 7.13 million productive TCRbeta reads, similar across tissue types.

Unsorted whole blood yielded the blood RNA, and germline DNA was also extracted. cDNA specific to TCR beta was made from about 0.45 ug of total RNA, with a constant-region primer employed for priming. TCR beta libraries came from three nested multiplex PCR rounds using slightly modified ARM-PCR. Forward primers for TRBV1-TRBV30 and a C-beta reverse primer served the first two PCR rounds, at approximately 10 cycles each. TCRdb recomputed calls from the multiplex PCR reads with MiXCR, one row per CDR3 protein. Of more than 150,000 distinct CDR3 sequences listed, less than 65% are singletons. General study results and limits: The study found a significantly higher top-250-clone fraction in tumors than in blood (p = 0.039). Relative to tumor region pairs, the tumor-adjacent and tumor-blood pairs showed overlap that was lower.

Germline CDR1 SGHRS, CDR2 YFSETQ. This CDR3 has 14 residues. In this sample, this clonotype turned up once. Its antigen is undetermined. A read error may account for a junction end that differs from germline. What was sequenced was peripheral blood. The receptor comes from a middle-aged man with primary liver carcinoma and hepatitis B virus infection. The chain links TRBV5-1 to TRBJ1-4, with D hard to call. The CDR3 sequence: CASSLREYNEKLFF. Here the CDR3 DNA reads TGCGCCAGCAGCTTGAGAGAGTATAATGAAAAGCTGTTTTTT.